This TCR beta chain was sequenced during a study of response to subunit inactivated influenza vaccine. This clonotype was detected a few times. Via MiXCR, TCRdb re-called the RT-PCR reads, giving one row per CDR3 protein. Here the sample spans about 530,000 distinct CDR3 sequences, approximately 12% being singletons. The TCR sequence derives from a man in his fifties who received an inactivated influenza vaccine. The source material was PBMCs from blood, sampled on the day of vaccination.

CDR3 DNA: TGTGCCAGCAGTCTCGGGACAGGGGGAGTCTATGGCTACACCTTC. Translation: CASSLGTGGVYGYTF. The genes are TRBV12-3 or TRBV12-4 and TRBJ1-2, with 11 bases that match TRBD1. The J segment lost 4 bases and the V segment lost 5 bases, leaving 6 bases of the junction unmatched. The CDR3 spans 15 residues.